The 19 T cell receptor beta chains reported below all come from one sample, sequenced in a study of T cell changes during pregnancy in multiple sclerosis. The data were produced by immunoSEQ multiplex PCR, yet TCRdb's version contains in-frame clones alone and is incomplete. The repertoire holds approximately 58,000 clones, with around 90% as singletons. The specimen comprised peripheral blood, sampled in the second trimester of pregnancy. The receptors stem from a female donor with multiple sclerosis, enrolled in a pregnancy study.

This clone was seen a few times. The chain links TRBV13 to TRBJ2-7; perhaps TRBD2 as D (5 bases). The CDR3 has 14 amino acids. Germline V gene sequence: CDR1 PRHDT, CDR2 FYEKMQ (reference sequence). The V end was cut by 1 base, the J end by 1 base, with 8 bases between. In nucleotides, the CDR3 is TGTGCCAGCAGCTTAGAAACGGGGTCCTACGAGCAGTACTTC. This gives the protein CASSLETGSYEQYF.

This chain connects TRBV19 to TRBJ1-5; maybe TRBD1 (6 bases). Between the trimmed V and J ends, which lost 9 bases and 5 bases, there was a span of 14 bases. In germline, CDR1 is LNHDA, CDR2 SQIVND (reference sequence). The CDR3 totals 13 residues. CDR3 in DNA: TGTGCCAGCTCAGGGGAAGCAGATCAGCCCCAGCATTTT. Translated: CASSGEADQPQHF.

This chain uses TRBV28 with TRBJ2-1; D possibly corresponds to TRBD2 (5 bases). In germline, CDR1 is MDHEN, CDR2 SYDVKM. Deletions cut 7 bases from V and 2 bases from J, with 12 bases between. The CDR3 totals 14 residues. The CDR3 spells CASKKEDPYNEQFF. The CDR3 DNA reads as TGTGCCAGCAAGAAGGAGGACCCCTACAATGAGCAGTTCTTC.

The chain joins TRBV27 to TRBJ2-7, with 7 bases lining up with TRBD2. This CDR3 is 16 amino acids long. CDR1 is MNHEY and CDR2 is SMNVEV in the germline V gene (reference sequence). With 4 bases clipped from V and 4 bases from J, the junction kept 13 bases outside the gene matches. The CDR3 nucleotides are TGTGCCAGCAGTTCCCCTAGCGGAGTAGGGACGTACGAGCAGTACTTC. Translation gives CASSSPSGVGTYEQYF.

This clone has just a few counts. This sequence joins TRBV30 and TRBJ1-1, with 12 positions matching TRBD1. Looked up from germline, CDR1 is GTSNPN and CDR2 is SVGIG (reference sequence). The CDR3 runs to 12 residues. Trimming took 8 bases from V and 6 from J; bases not matched to a gene: 4. The CDR3 DNA reads TGTGCCGGGGGACAGGGGGCGGCTGAAGCTTTCTTT. Its protein is CAGGQGAAEAFF.

The gene calls are TRBV5-1 and TRBJ2-3, with 8 nucleotides matching TRBD2. The CDR3 totals 13 residues. Germline V gene sequence: CDR1 SGHRS, CDR2 YFSETQ. V gave up 4 bases and J gave up 8 bases; unmatched junction bases: 6. The CDR3 DNA reads TGCGCCAGCAGCACGGAAACTAGCGGTACGCAGTATTTT. This translates into CASSTETSGTQYF.

The gene calls are TRBV28 and TRBJ1-5, with D possibly TRBD1 on 6 matching bases. The CDR3 covers 16 residues. The ends were cut back, 5 bases at V and 5 bases at J, with 19 bases in the middle. CDR1 is MDHEN, CDR2 SYDVKM, per germline. The CDR3 loop is CASSPISLGAHQPQHF. As DNA, the CDR3 is TGTGCCAGCAGTCCAATAAGTTTGGGGGCGCATCAGCCCCAGCATTTT.

This chain connects TRBV6-1 to TRBJ2-5, with 11 bases aligning to TRBD2. Germline-derived CDR1 and CDR2 are MNHNS and SASEGT. The V gene end was trimmed by 1 base and the J gene end by 4 bases; junction bases not matched to a gene: 2. CDR3 length equals 15 residues. The CDR3 DNA is TGTGCCAGCAGTGAAGTGCTAGCGGGAGGAGAGACCCAGTACTTC. Translation gives CASSEVLAGGETQYF.

The gene calls are TRBV20-1 and TRBJ2-7; D possibly corresponds to TRBD1 (5 bases). The CDR3 runs 11 residues. Germline CDR1 reads DFQATT; CDR2 reads SNEGSKA (reference sequence). Trimming took 2 bases from V and 3 from J, leaving 5 bases between them. CDR3 nucleotide sequence: TGCAGTGCTAGACAGGGCTACGAGCAGTACTTC. As protein: CSARQGYEQYF.

The chain couples TRBV2 to TRBJ2-3, with 11 bases aligning to TRBD2. Germline-derived CDR1 and CDR2 are SNHLY and FYNNEI. This CDR3 is built from 13 residues. Unmatched junction bases numbered 1, after V lost 6 bases and J lost 5 bases. The CDR3 reads CASSGLAGDTQYF. The CDR3, as DNA: TGTGCCAGCAGCGGACTAGCGGGAGATACGCAGTATTTT.

In the case of this clone: The sample holds other DNA sequences that translate to the same CDR3. CDR3 amino acids: CASSPGTGGDQPQHF. CDR3 nucleotides: TGTGCCAGCTCACCGGGGACAGGGGGAGATCAGCCCCAGCATTTT. The chain links TRBV18 to TRBJ1-5; 11 nucleotides line up with TRBD1. The CDR3 covers 15 residues. The J segment lost 5 bases and the V segment lost 3 bases, leaving 3 bases of the junction unmatched. The V gene's germline CDR1 is KGHSH and CDR2 LQKENI.

The V gene is TRBV7-8, the J gene TRBJ1-2; no clear D. CDR1 is SGHVS and CDR2 is FQNEAQ in the germline V gene. The V end lost 1 base, the J end lost 4 bases, and 10 bases lay between the germline ends. The CDR3 sequence is 14 residues long. CDR3 sequence reads: CASSLGRIAYGYTF. The CDR3 DNA is TGTGCCAGCAGCTTAGGGCGGATCGCCTATGGCTACACCTTC.

V gene TRBV19 combines with J gene TRBJ2-1; possible D gene TRBD2, 5 bases. CDR1 is LNHDA and CDR2 is SQIVND in the germline V gene (reference sequence). The germline V and J ends were trimmed by 6 bases and 6 bases, with 12 bases remaining between them. CDR3 length equals 13 residues. CDR3 residues: CASRSDLGNEQFF. The CDR3 bases are TGTGCCAGTAGGTCGGACTTGGGCAATGAGCAGTTCTTC.

The V and J genes are TRBV5-1 and TRBJ1-1; unclear D gene. CDR3 length: 16 amino acids. The germline V gene encodes CDR1 SGHRS and CDR2 YFSETQ. V was cut by 0 bases and J by 5 bases, with 17 bases left in between. The CDR3 coding sequence is TGCGCCAGCAGCTTGGATTATTCTCTCTTGAGGACTGAAGCTTTCTTT. It translates to CASSLDYSLLRTEAFF.

CDR3 in DNA: TGTGCCAGCAGCGCGACAGATTATTACTACAGCTCTGGAAACACCATATATTTT. Translation gives CASSATDYYYSSGNTIYF. The gene calls are TRBV2 and TRBJ1-3; weak D call: TRBD1 (5 bases). Germline V gives CDR1 SNHLY, CDR2 FYNNEI. This CDR3 has 18 amino acids. Trimming removed 6 bases from V and 0 bases from J, with 21 bases in between.

The rearrangement links TRBV5-1 to TRBJ2-3; TRBD2 is a possible D gene (6 bases). CDR1 and CDR2 from the germline V gene are SGHRS and YFSETQ. This CDR3 spans 15 amino acids. V lost 6 bases, J lost 6 bases, and 20 bases lay in between. CDR3 region: CASKEAGLALDTQYF. DNA for the CDR3: TGCGCCAGCAAGGAGGCGGGACTCGCTTTGGATACGCAGTATTTT.

V and J are TRBV5-4 and TRBJ2-7; 11 nucleotides line up with TRBD2. V trimming: 4 bases; J trimming: 7 bases; junction bases outside the gene matches: 7. The CDR3 runs to 14 residues. CDR1 and CDR2 (germline): SGHNT, YYREEE (reference sequence). This CDR3 reads CASSPGLAGGEQYF. The CDR3 coding sequence is TGTGCCAGCAGCCCCGGACTAGCGGGTGGAGAGCAGTACTTC.

This chain joins TRBV19 and TRBJ1-2, with 11 nucleotides matching TRBD1. The CDR3 has 13 residues. Germline CDR1 LNHDA, CDR2 SQIVND (reference sequence). J lost 8 bases, V lost 6 bases, and 5 bases had no gene match. The CDR3 is CASRTGTGGGYTF. The CDR3 DNA follows: TGTGCCAGTAGAACCGGGACAGGGGGAGGCTACACCTTC.

The chain couples TRBV7-3 to TRBJ2-1; tentative D call: TRBD1 (6 bases). Deletions cut 3 bases from V and 10 bases from J, with 13 bases between. This CDR3 comprises 13 residues. Germline-derived CDR1 and CDR2 are SGHTA and FQGTGA. The CDR3 DNA sequence: TGTGCCAGCAGCTTTGATTTGGGACAAGAGCAGTTCTTC. Translating gives CASSFDLGQEQFF.